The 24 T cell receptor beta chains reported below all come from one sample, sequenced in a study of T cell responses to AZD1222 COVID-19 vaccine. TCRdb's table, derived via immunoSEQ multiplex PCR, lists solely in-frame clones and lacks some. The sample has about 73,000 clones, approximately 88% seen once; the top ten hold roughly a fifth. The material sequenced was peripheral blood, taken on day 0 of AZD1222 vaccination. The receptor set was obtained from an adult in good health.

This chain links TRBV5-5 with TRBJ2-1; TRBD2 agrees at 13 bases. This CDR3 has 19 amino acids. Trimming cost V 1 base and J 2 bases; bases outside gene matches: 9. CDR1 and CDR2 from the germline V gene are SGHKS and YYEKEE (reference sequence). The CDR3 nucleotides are TGTGCCAGCAGCTTGTTGTGGACTAGCGGGAGTGGGACCTACAATGAGCAGTTCTTC. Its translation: CASSLLWTSGSGTYNEQFF.

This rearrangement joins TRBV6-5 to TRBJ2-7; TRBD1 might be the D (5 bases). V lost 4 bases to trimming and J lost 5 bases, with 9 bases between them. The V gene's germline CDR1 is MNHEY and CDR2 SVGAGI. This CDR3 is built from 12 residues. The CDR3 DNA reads TGTGCCAGCAGTTGGCAGGGCCACGAGCAGTACTTC. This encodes CASSWQGHEQYF.

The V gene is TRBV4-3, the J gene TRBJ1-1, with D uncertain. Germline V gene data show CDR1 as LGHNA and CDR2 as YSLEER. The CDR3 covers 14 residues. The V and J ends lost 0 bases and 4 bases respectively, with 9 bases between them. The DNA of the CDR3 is TGCGCCAGCAGCCAAGATTTCAGAGGCACTGAAGCTTTCTTT. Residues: CASSQDFRGTEAFF.

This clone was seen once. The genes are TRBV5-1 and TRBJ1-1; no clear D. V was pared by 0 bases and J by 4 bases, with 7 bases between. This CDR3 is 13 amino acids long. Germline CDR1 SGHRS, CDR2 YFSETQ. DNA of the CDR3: TGCGCCAGCAGCTTGGTCCCGACCACTGAAGCTTTCTTT. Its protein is CASSLVPTTEAFF.

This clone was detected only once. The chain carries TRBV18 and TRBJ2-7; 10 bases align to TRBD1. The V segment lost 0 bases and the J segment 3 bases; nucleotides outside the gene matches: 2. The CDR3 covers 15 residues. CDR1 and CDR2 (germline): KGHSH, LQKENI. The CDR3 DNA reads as TGTGCCAGCTCACCACCGCGGACAGGGGGCTACGAGCAGTACTTC. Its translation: CASSPPRTGGYEQYF.

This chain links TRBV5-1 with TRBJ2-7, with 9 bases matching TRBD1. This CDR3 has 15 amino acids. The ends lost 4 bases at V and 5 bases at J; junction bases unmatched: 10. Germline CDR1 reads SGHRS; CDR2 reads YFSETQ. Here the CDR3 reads CASSGGTGTPHEQYF. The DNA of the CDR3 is TGCGCCAGCAGCGGGGGGACAGGGACCCCCCACGAGCAGTACTTC.

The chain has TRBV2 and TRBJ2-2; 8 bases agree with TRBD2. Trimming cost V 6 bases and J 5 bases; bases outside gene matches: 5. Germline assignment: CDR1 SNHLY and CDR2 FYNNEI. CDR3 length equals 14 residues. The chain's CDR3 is CASRAGVETGELFF. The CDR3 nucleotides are TGTGCCAGCAGAGCGGGAGTTGAGACCGGGGAGCTGTTTTTT.

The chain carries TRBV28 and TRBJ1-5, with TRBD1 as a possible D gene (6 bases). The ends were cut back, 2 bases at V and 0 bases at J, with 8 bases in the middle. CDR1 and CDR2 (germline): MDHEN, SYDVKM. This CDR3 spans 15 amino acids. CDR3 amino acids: CASSLGGLSNQPQHF. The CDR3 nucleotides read TGTGCCAGCAGTTTAGGGGGGCTTAGCAATCAGCCCCAGCATTTT.

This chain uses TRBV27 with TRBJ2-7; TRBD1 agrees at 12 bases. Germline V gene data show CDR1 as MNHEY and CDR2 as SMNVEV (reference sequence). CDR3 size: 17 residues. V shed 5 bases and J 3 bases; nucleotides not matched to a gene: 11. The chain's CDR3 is CASSGYQGQGANYEQYF. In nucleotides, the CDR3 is TGTGCCAGCAGTGGGTATCAGGGACAGGGGGCGAACTACGAGCAGTACTTC.

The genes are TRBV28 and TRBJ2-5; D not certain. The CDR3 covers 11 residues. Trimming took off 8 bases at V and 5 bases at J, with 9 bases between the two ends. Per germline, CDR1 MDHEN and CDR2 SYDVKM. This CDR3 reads CASLHAETQYF. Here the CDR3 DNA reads TGTGCCAGCCTCCATGCGGAGACCCAGTACTTC.

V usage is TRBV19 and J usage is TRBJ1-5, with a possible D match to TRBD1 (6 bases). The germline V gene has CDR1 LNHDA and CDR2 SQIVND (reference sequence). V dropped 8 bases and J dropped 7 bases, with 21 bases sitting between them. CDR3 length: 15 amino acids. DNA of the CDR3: TGTGCCAGTGCCGCCACCGGGACAACTTCGCAGCCCCAGCATTTT. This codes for CASAATGTTSQPQHF.

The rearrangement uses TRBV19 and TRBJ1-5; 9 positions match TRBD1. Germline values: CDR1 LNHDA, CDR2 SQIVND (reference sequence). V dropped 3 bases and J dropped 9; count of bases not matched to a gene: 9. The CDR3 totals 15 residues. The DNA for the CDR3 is TGTGCCAGTAGTATTTGGGGACAGGGTGTACGGCCCCAGCATTTT. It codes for CASSIWGQGVRPQHF.

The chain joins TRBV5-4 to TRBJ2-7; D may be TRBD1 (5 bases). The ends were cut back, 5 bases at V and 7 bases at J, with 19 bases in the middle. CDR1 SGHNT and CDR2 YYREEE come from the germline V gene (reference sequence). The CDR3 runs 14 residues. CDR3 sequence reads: CASSPWGRLGEQYF. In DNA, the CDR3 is TGTGCCAGCAGTCCGTGGGGCAGGCTCGGGGAGCAGTACTTC. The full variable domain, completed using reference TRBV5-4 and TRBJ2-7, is ETGVTQSPTHLIKTRGQQVTLRCSSQSGHNTVSWYQQALGQGPQFIFQYYREEENGRGNFPPRFSGLQFPNYSSELNVNALELDDSALYLCASSPWGRLGEQYFGPGTRLTVT.

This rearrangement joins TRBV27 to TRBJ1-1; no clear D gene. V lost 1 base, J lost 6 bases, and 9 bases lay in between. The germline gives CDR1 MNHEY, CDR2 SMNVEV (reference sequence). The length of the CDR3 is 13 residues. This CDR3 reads CASSLYIGAEAFF. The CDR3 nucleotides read TGTGCCAGCAGTTTATACATCGGGGCTGAAGCTTTCTTT.

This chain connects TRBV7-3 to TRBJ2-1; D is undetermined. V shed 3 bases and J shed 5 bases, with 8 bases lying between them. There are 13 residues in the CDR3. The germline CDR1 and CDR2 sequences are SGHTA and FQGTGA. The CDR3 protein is CASSLQEDNEQFF. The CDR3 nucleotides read TGTGCCAGCAGCTTGCAGGAAGACAATGAGCAGTTCTTC. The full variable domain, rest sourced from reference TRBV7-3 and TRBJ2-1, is GAGVSQTPSNKVTEKGKYVELRCDPISGHTALYWYRQSLGQGPEFLIYFQGTGAADDSGLPNDRFFAVRPEGSVSTLKIQRTERGDSAVYLCASSLQEDNEQFFGPGTRLTVL.

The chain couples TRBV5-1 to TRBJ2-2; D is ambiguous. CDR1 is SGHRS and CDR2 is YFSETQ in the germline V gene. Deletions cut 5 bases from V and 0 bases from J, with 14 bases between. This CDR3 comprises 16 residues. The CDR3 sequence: CASSNTRYANTGELFF. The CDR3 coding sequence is TGCGCCAGCAGTAATACCCGTTACGCGAACACCGGGGAGCTGTTTTTT.

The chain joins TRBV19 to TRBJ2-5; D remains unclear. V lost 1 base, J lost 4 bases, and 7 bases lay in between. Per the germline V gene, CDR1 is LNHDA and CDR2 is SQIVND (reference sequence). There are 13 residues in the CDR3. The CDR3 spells CASSIAQSETQYF. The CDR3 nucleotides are TGTGCCAGTAGTATAGCCCAGTCAGAGACCCAGTACTTC.

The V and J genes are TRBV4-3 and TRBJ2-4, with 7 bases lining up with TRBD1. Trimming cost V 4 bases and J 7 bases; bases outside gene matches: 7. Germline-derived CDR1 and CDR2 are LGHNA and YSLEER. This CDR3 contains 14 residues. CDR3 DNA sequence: TGCGCCAGCAGCCTCAAGGGGGCTCACAACATTCAGTACTTC. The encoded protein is CASSLKGAHNIQYF.

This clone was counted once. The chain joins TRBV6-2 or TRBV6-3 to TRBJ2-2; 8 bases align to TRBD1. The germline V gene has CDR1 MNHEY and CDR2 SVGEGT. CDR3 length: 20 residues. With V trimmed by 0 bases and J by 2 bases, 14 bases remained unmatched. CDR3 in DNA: TGTGCCAGCAGTTACTCTTCCACGGGACAGGAGATCCTTAACACCGGGGAGCTGTTTTTT. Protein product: CASSYSSTGQEILNTGELFF.

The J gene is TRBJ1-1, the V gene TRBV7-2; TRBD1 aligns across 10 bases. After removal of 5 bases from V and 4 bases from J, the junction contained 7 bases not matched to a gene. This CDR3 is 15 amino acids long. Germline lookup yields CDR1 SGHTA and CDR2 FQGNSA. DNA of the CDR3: TGTGCCAGCAGCGCGGACAGGGGGTCGTTCACTGAAGCTTTCTTT. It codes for CASSADRGSFTEAFF.

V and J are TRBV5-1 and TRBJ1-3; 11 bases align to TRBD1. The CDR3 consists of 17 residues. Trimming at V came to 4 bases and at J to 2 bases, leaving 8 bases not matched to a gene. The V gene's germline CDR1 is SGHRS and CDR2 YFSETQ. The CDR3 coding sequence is TGCGCCAGCAGCCCGACCGGGACAGGGGGAACTGGAAACACCATATATTTT. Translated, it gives CASSPTGTGGTGNTIYF.

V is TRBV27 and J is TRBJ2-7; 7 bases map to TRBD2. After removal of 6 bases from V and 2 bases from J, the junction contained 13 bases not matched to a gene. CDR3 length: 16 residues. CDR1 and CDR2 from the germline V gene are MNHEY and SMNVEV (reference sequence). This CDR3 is CASSHPPRGSPYEQYF. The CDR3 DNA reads TGTGCCAGCAGCCACCCCCCGCGCGGGAGTCCCTACGAGCAGTACTTC.

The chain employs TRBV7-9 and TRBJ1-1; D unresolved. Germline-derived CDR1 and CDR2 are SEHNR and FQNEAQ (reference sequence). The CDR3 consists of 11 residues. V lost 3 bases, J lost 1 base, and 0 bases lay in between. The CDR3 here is CASSLNTEAFF. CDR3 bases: TGTGCCAGCAGCTTGAACACTGAAGCTTTCTTT. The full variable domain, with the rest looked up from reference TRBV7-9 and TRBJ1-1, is DTGVSQNPRHKITKRGQNVTFRCDPISEHNRLYWYRQTLGQGPEFLTYFQNEAQLEKSRLLSDRFSAERPKGSFSTLEIQRTEQGDSAMYLCASSLNTEAFFGQGTRLTVV.

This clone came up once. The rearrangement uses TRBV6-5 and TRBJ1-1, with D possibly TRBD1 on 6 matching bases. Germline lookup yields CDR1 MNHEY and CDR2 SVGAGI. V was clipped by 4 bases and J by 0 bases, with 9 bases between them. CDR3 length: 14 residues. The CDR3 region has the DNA TGTGCCAGCAGTTCGAGGGGGGTGAACACTGAAGCTTTCTTT. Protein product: CASSSRGVNTEAFF.